These 23 T cell receptor beta chains were all obtained from the same sample, sequenced in a study of cytotoxic CD8 clonotypes in ibrutinib-treated CLL. Profiled with immunoSEQ multiplex PCR; TCRdb holds only in-frame clones, not every one. The table records about 21,000 clones, about 68% of them present only once. Here the sequenced sample was PBMCs, taken before ibrutinib treatment. These receptors originate from a human donor with chronic lymphocytic leukemia.

V and J are TRBV28 and TRBJ2-1; D remains unclear. CDR3 length equals 15 residues. V was cut by 3 bases and J by 7 bases, with 16 bases left in between. Per the germline V gene, CDR1 is MDHEN and CDR2 is SYDVKM. CDR3: CASSFFLRSLNEQFF. In DNA, the CDR3 is TGTGCCAGCAGTTTTTTCCTGCGATCTTTGAATGAGCAGTTCTTC.

V gene TRBV6-6 combines with J gene TRBJ2-3; no reliable D call. V dropped 3 bases and J dropped 0 bases, with 7 bases sitting between them. CDR1 is MNHNY, CDR2 SVGAGI, per germline (reference sequence). This CDR3 is built from 14 residues. The CDR3, as DNA: TGTGCCAGCAGTTATGTGGGGAGCACAGATACGCAGTATTTT. Residues: CASSYVGSTDTQYF.

The rearrangement uses TRBV7-2 and TRBJ2-1; a possible D gene is TRBD1 (5 bases). Trimming stripped 10 bases from V and 0 bases from J, with 16 bases between. Germline V gives CDR1 SGHTA, CDR2 FQGNSA. The CDR3 length is 15 residues. The CDR3 spells CATQGGPSSYNEQFF. The CDR3 DNA follows: TGTGCCACCCAGGGTGGTCCGAGCTCCTACAATGAGCAGTTCTTC.

V is TRBV7-2 and J is TRBJ2-3, with a possible D match to TRBD2 (5 bases). The V gene lost 1 base and the J gene lost 0 bases, with 8 bases spanning the gap. CDR1 and CDR2 from the germline V gene are SGHTA and FQGNSA. The CDR3 contains 15 residues. CDR3 region: CASSLEGGSTDTQYF. CDR3 DNA sequence: TGTGCCAGCAGCTTAGAGGGCGGGAGCACAGATACGCAGTATTTT.

The V and J genes are TRBV15 and TRBJ1-1; D remains ambiguous. The CDR3 loop spans 13 amino acids. Trimming stripped 4 bases from V and 2 bases from J, with 8 bases between. CDR1 and CDR2 (germline): LNHNV, YYDKDF (reference sequence). The CDR3: CATSTYRNTEAFF. The CDR3 nucleotides read TGTGCCACCAGCACCTACAGAAACACTGAAGCTTTCTTT.

V is TRBV2 and J is TRBJ1-1; D unresolved. Germline CDR1 and CDR2: SNHLY and FYNNEI. The V and J ends lost 2 bases and 1 base respectively, with 11 bases between them. The CDR3 contains 15 residues. This CDR3 reads CASSEPPWQNTEAFF. Here the CDR3 DNA reads TGTGCCAGCAGTGAACCCCCGTGGCAGAACACTGAAGCTTTCTTT.

J is TRBJ2-1 and V is TRBV2, with 8 bases matching TRBD2. V gave up 7 bases and J gave up 5 bases; unmatched junction bases: 7. Per the germline V gene, CDR1 is SNHLY and CDR2 is FYNNEI. This CDR3 comprises 14 residues. For the CDR3, the DNA is TGTGCCAGCACTGCGGGACTAGTCCACAATGAGCAGTTCTTC. This encodes CASTAGLVHNEQFF.

The chain uses TRBV18 and TRBJ2-1, with a possible D match to TRBD2 (7 bases). Trimming took off 3 bases at V and 6 bases at J, with 15 bases between the two ends. CDR1 KGHSH and CDR2 LQKENI come from the germline V gene. There are 15 residues in the CDR3. CDR3: CASSPGGGGGNEQFF. As DNA, the CDR3 is TGTGCCAGCTCACCCGGGGGCGGGGGCGGCAATGAGCAGTTCTTC. Full variable domain (missing parts from reference TRBV18 and TRBJ2-1): NAGVMQNPRHLVRRRGQEARLRCSPMKGHSHVYWYRQLPEEGLKFMVYLQKENIIDESGMPKERFSAEFPKEGPSILRIQQVVRGDSAAYFCASSPGGGGGNEQFFGPGTRLTVL.

The rearrangement joins TRBV27 to TRBJ2-1; 14 bases agree with TRBD2. Germline V gives CDR1 MNHEY, CDR2 SMNVEV (reference sequence). The CDR3 runs to 16 residues. Germline trimming cut 6 bases from V and 8 bases from J; bases unmatched to any gene: 9. This chain's CDR3 is CASSRTGTSGSYEQFF. The CDR3 nucleotides read TGTGCCAGCAGCAGAACCGGGACTAGCGGGAGTTATGAGCAGTTCTTC.

This chain connects TRBV30 to TRBJ2-7; D may correspond to TRBD1 or TRBD2 (6 bases each). CDR1 and CDR2 (germline): GTSNPN, SVGIG (reference sequence). The CDR3 runs 12 residues. V lost 3 bases and J lost 7, with 13 bases in between. The CDR3 spells CAWSGGGSEQYF. CDR3 bases: TGTGCCTGGAGCGGAGGGGGTTCGGAGCAGTACTTC.

This sequence joins TRBV11-1 and TRBJ1-2; 7 positions agree with TRBD1. V lost 5 bases and J lost 3; bases outside the gene matches: 6. Germline loops: CDR1 SGHAT, CDR2 FQDESV (reference sequence). This CDR3 comprises 14 residues. The CDR3 spells CASSKDRVHYGYTF. The CDR3 DNA sequence: TGTGCCAGCAGCAAAGACAGGGTTCACTATGGCTACACCTTC.

The chain couples TRBV5-1 to TRBJ1-1, with TRBD1 as a possible D gene (6 bases). Trimming removed 4 bases from V and 1 base from J, with 11 bases in between. In germline, CDR1 is SGHRS, CDR2 YFSETQ. CDR3 size: 14 residues. The CDR3 coding sequence is TGCGCCAGCAGCAAGGACAGTCAGAACACTGAAGCTTTCTTT. Its translation is CASSKDSQNTEAFF.

The chain has TRBV9 and TRBJ2-3; D is unresolved. CDR1 is SGDLS, CDR2 YYNGEE, per germline. The CDR3 contains 16 residues. V dropped 0 bases and J dropped 1 base, with 12 bases sitting between them. CDR3 loop: CASSVATGRGTDTQYF. The CDR3 nucleotides read TGTGCCAGCAGCGTAGCTACGGGTCGGGGCACAGATACGCAGTATTTT.

The J gene is TRBJ2-3, the V gene TRBV10-3; TRBD2 might be the D (6 bases). V lost 9 bases, J lost 2 bases, and 15 bases lay in between. CDR1 and CDR2 (germline): ENHRY, SYGVKD. The CDR3 has 14 residues. CDR3 in amino acids: CAITRDPNTDTQYF. CDR3 DNA sequence: TGTGCCATAACGCGGGACCCAAACACAGATACGCAGTATTTT.

This clone occurred once. This sequence joins TRBV6-1 and TRBJ2-7; D may be TRBD2 (6 bases). The V end lost 4 bases, the J end lost 1 base, and 17 bases lay between the germline ends. This CDR3 region has 16 residues. Germline V lookup: CDR1 MNHNS, CDR2 SASEGT. DNA of the CDR3: TGTGCCAGCAGTGCCCCCGGGAGCAAGGATTCCTACGAGCAGTACTTC. Its translation is CASSAPGSKDSYEQYF.

This chain joins TRBV21-1 and TRBJ1-5. TRBV21-1 is termed a pseudogene. This CDR3 comprises 13 residues. CDR3: CASTLRGNQPQHF. The CDR3, as DNA: TGTGCCAGCACCTTACGGGGGAATCAGCCCCAGCATTTT.

This clone ranks as medium-sized. V is TRBV6-6 and J is TRBJ1-5; D ambiguous. Germline CDR1 reads MNHNY; CDR2 reads SVGAGI (reference sequence). V lost 2 bases to trimming and J lost 2 bases, with 13 bases between them. This CDR3 comprises 16 residues. The CDR3 sequence is CASSYRAGGGNQPQHF. In nucleotides, the CDR3 is TGTGCCAGCAGTTACAGGGCGGGCGGTGGCAATCAGCCCCAGCATTTT.

The chain combines TRBV5-6 with TRBJ2-1; D unclear. From germline, CDR1 is SGHDT and CDR2 YYEEEE. The CDR3 loop spans 13 amino acids. The germline V and J ends were trimmed by 4 bases and 5 bases, with 10 bases remaining between them. This chain's CDR3 is CASSKGPHNEQFF. Written as DNA, the CDR3 is TGTGCCAGCAGCAAAGGGCCACACAATGAGCAGTTCTTC.

The rearrangement joins TRBV19 to TRBJ2-2; unclear D gene. Trimming left V 3 bases short and J 0 bases short, with 11 bases between. The CDR3 has 16 residues. In germline, CDR1 is LNHDA, CDR2 SQIVND (reference sequence). The chain's CDR3 is CASSIRPDTNTGELFF. The CDR3 nucleotides are TGTGCCAGTAGTATTCGTCCGGATACGAACACCGGGGAGCTGTTTTTT.

This clone was seen more than once but under ten times. The CDR3 protein is CASSTRGRTDTQYF. As DNA, the CDR3 is TGTGCCAGCAGTACCAGGGGAAGGACAGATACGCAGTATTTT. V is TRBV27 and J is TRBJ2-3, with D possibly TRBD1 on 6 matching bases. This CDR3 is built from 14 residues. Germline V gene lookup returns CDR1 MNHEY and CDR2 SMNVEV (reference sequence). Trimming cost V 5 bases and J 3 bases, with 12 bases left between them.

The V gene is TRBV28, the J gene TRBJ2-5; no clear D gene. CDR3 length equals 13 residues. Germline V gene lookup returns CDR1 MDHEN and CDR2 SYDVKM. Trimming pared 4 bases from V and 7 bases from J, leaving 13 bases between. This CDR3 reads CASSWARSGTQYF. The CDR3 region has the DNA TGTGCCAGCAGTTGGGCACGCTCGGGGACCCAGTACTTC.

In this sample, this clone turned up once. The chain joins TRBV5-1 to TRBJ2-3, with 9 bases that match TRBD2. Germline lookup yields CDR1 SGHRS and CDR2 YFSETQ. The CDR3 contains 18 residues. Losses at the gene ends were 1 base for V and 1 base for J; bases not matched to a gene: 10. The DNA of the CDR3 is TGCGCCAGCAGCTTGAGTGTCGGCGGGAGGGCAGGCACAGATACGCAGTATTTT. Protein product: CASSLSVGGRAGTDTQYF.

The chain employs TRBV6-5 and TRBJ2-1; D may be TRBD2 (6 bases). The CDR3 is made up of 11 amino acids. Germline CDR1 and CDR2: MNHEY and SVGAGI. V lost 6 bases and J 12 bases, leaving 12 bases between the germline ends. DNA of the CDR3: TGTGCCAGCAGATTGGGACTTGGGCAGTTCTTC. Encoded protein: CASRLGLGQFF.